This T cell receptor (beta chain) comes out of a study of beta chain features in type 1 diabetes. Regarding the study as a whole: Relative to healthy donors, patients appeared to have naive, central memory and Treg TCRB repertoires that were more similar.

Per donor, one heparinised blood draw averaged around 110 mL. cDNA synthesis used the whole RNA isolate, giving expressed TCRB sequences. Repertoires were generated with immunoSEQ multiplex PCR, while TCRdb's copy carries only in-frame clones and drops some. The sample shows 310,000 or so clones, 8% of them seen only once. As to this clone: Its antigen remains unknown.

The receptor comes from a young woman in good health. The sequenced material came from central memory CD4+ T cells from blood.

CDR3 loop: CASSDYWFTDTQYF. As DNA, the CDR3 is TGTGCCAGCAGTGATTACTGGTTCACAGATACGCAGTATTTT. The V call is TRBV6-1, the J call TRBJ2-3; no firm D call. The CDR3 is 14 amino acids. V was cut by 3 bases and J by 2 bases, with 9 bases left in between. Germline CDR1 reads MNHNS; CDR2 reads SASEGT.